This T cell receptor (beta chain) derives from a study of human T cells and chemical hapten exposure. Study results and caveats: The immune response of these alopecia patients might not match healthy individuals'. Against controls, expanded TCRs gave rise to significantly more large CDR3 similarity clusters.

A remark on this clonotype: Its target is unknown.

Indicated time point: patch test 3, about 24 weeks after DPC sensitization. Documented treatment: therapeutic diphenylcyclopropenone sensitization with weekly scalp DPC. Extraction of total RNA was performed on unfractionated whole blood. Alopecia patients between 18 and 70 years old and suitable for DPC were used as donors. Library construction involved attaching unique molecular identifiers to individual cDNA molecules, which allowed quantitative, reproducible TCR counting. TCRdb redid the calling of the RACE reads with MiXCR, one entry per CDR3 protein. The sample consists of roughly 39,000 distinct CDR3 sequences, roughly 13% of them appearing once. CDR1 and CDR2 (germline): DFQATT, SNEGSKA (reference sequence). Trimming took 4 bases from V and 1 from J; bases not matched to a gene: 6. This CDR3 region has 15 residues.

Source: whole blood, taken in connection with sensitization to the hapten diphenylcyclopropenone (DPC). The origin of this receptor is a woman in her thirties or forties with alopecia areata. Some clones in this sample may be carry-over from other donors' samples. The chain recombines TRBV20-1 with TRBJ1-5; 8 bases match TRBD1. Written as DNA, the CDR3 is TGCAGTGCTAACGACGGACAGGGAAGCAATCAGCCCCAGCATTTT. Translation gives CSANDGQGSNQPQHF.